The 32 T cell receptor beta chains below all came from one sample that was sequenced in a study of T cells in Graves' hyperthyroidism and ophthalmopathy. Amplified regions were TCR beta CDR3 sequences from RNA transcripts. When the TCR CDR3 underwent first-round RT-PCR, the HTBI primer set was used. Each CDR3 protein is one row after TCRdb ran MiXCR on the multiplex PCR reads. The table shows approximately 610,000 distinct CDR3 sequences, with approximately 15% occurring only once. Specimen: blood. These receptors were taken from a woman between 40 and 55 years old with Graves' ophthalmopathy.

At least ten counts were recorded for this clonotype. The chain has TRBV6-2 or TRBV6-3 and TRBJ2-7; TRBD2 aligns across 12 bases. The CDR3 has 16 amino acids. Germline CDR1 and CDR2: MNHEY and SVGEGT. The V gene end was trimmed by 5 bases and the J gene end by 5 bases; junction bases not matched to a gene: 10. CDR3 protein: CASSLTLAGGPNEQYF. CDR3 DNA: TGTGCCAGCAGTCTCACCCTAGCGGGAGGGCCTAACGAGCAGTACTTC.

This clonotype was counted many times. The rearrangement links TRBV15 to TRBJ2-1, with D uncertain. V was pared by 0 bases and J by 8 bases, with 11 bases between. CDR1 is LNHNV, CDR2 YYDKDF, per germline (reference sequence). The CDR3 consists of 14 residues. The CDR3 DNA reads TGTGCCACCAGCAGAGATAGGGCTTCGGATGAGCAGTTCTTC. Residues: CATSRDRASDEQFF.

The V call is TRBV15, the J call TRBJ1-5; 9 bases fit TRBD1. Unmatched junction bases numbered 17, after V lost 5 bases and J lost 3 bases. The CDR3 is 19 amino acids. Germline CDR1 LNHNV, CDR2 YYDKDF (reference sequence). CDR3 sequence reads: CATSRYRGRIMGPNQPQHF. DNA for the CDR3: TGTGCCACCAGCCGATACAGGGGGCGCATCATGGGGCCCAATCAGCCCCAGCATTTT.

There are many counts of this clonotype. The CDR3 loop reads CASSLDFGREETQYF. The CDR3 DNA reads TGTGCCAGCAGCTTAGATTTCGGCAGGGAGGAGACCCAGTACTTC. The chain has TRBV11-2 and TRBJ2-5; tentatively, D is TRBD1 or TRBD2 (5 bases each). With 0 bases removed from V and 5 bases from J, the gap between germline ends came to 13 bases. CDR3 length: 15 amino acids. Germline CDR1 and CDR2: SGHAT and FQNNGV.

This clonotype appeared many times. The chain employs TRBV7-3 and TRBJ1-2; a weak D match, TRBD1 (6 bases). Per the germline V gene, CDR1 is SGHTA and CDR2 is FQGTGA. This CDR3 comprises 14 residues. V was pared by 5 bases and J by 4 bases, with 14 bases between. In DNA, the CDR3 is TGTGCCAGCAGCCTCAACAGGGCGGGCTATGGCTACACCTTC. This sequence encodes CASSLNRAGYGYTF.

The V and J genes are TRBV6-1 and TRBJ2-5; D could derive from TRBD1 or TRBD2 (5 bases each). The CDR3 contains 14 residues. The germline V and J ends were trimmed by 4 bases and 3 bases, with 12 bases remaining between them. From germline, CDR1 is MNHNS and CDR2 SASEGT. The CDR3 sequence: CASSGGPIEETQYF. CDR3 in DNA: TGTGCCAGCAGTGGGGGACCTATAGAAGAGACCCAGTACTTC.

This clonotype was observed many times. An end of the junction does not agree with germline; a read error may underlie this. This chain uses TRBV12-3 or TRBV12-4 with TRBJ1-2, with D possibly TRBD1 on 5 matching bases. This CDR3 spans 13 amino acids. The CDR3 spells CASSPDTNYGYTF. The CDR3 DNA follows: TGCGCCAGCAGCCCGGACACTAACTATGGCTACACCTTC.

On this clonotype: The junction departs from germline at one end; a sequencing error may be responsible. The chain is built from TRBV2 and TRBJ2-2, with D tentatively TRBD1 or TRBD2 (5 bases each). CDR3 length: 14 residues. Germline-derived CDR1 and CDR2 are SNHLY and FYNNEI. CDR3 residues: CAGSERGVAGELFF. The DNA of the CDR3 is TGTGCCGGCAGTGAGAGAGGGGTAGCCGGGGAGTTGTTTTTT.

This clonotype was found a few times. V gene TRBV19 combines with J gene TRBJ2-2; 8 bases align to TRBD1. V shed 7 bases and J 5 bases; nucleotides not matched to a gene: 9. The CDR3 runs to 15 residues. Germline assignment: CDR1 LNHDA and CDR2 SQIVND (reference sequence). The CDR3 protein is CASKAQGAGTGELFF. In DNA, the CDR3 is TGTGCCAGTAAGGCGCAGGGGGCGGGTACCGGGGAGCTGTTTTTT.

This sequence joins TRBV2 and TRBJ1-1, with D maybe TRBD1 (5 bases). The CDR3 runs to 12 residues. The germline V and J ends were trimmed by 3 bases and 4 bases, with 6 bases remaining between them. Germline V gives CDR1 SNHLY, CDR2 FYNNEI. The CDR3 is CASSDDSTEAFF. The CDR3 nucleotides read TGTGCCAGCAGTGACGACAGCACTGAAGCTTTCTTT.

The rearrangement links TRBV27 to TRBJ1-5; D gene uncertain. V lost 5 bases, J lost 6 bases, and 8 bases lay in between. This CDR3 spans 12 amino acids. CDR1 MNHEY and CDR2 SMNVEV come from the germline V gene (reference sequence). Here the CDR3 reads CASSPLGQPQHF. The CDR3 coding sequence is TGTGCCAGCAGTCCGCTGGGTCAGCCCCAGCATTTT.

In this sample, this clonotype turned up many times. The chain uses TRBV9 and TRBJ2-7, with 8 positions matching TRBD2. This CDR3 has 15 residues. CDR1 SGDLS and CDR2 YYNGEE come from the germline V gene. The V gene end was trimmed by 0 bases and the J gene end by 5 bases; junction bases not matched to a gene: 7. DNA for the CDR3: TGTGCCAGCAGCGTAGATCAGCGGGAGTACGACGAGCAGTACTTC. Protein sequence: CASSVDQREYDEQYF.

This clonotype came up many times. The rearrangement uses TRBV2 and TRBJ1-5; D gene unclear. V lost 1 base to trimming and J lost 0 bases, with 4 bases between them. Germline loops: CDR1 SNHLY, CDR2 FYNNEI. This CDR3 is 14 amino acids long. The CDR3 DNA reads TGTGCCAGCAGTGAAGGGCATAGCAATCAGCCCCAGCATTTT. Translating it yields CASSEGHSNQPQHF.

This clonotype was seen a handful of times. The rearrangement uses TRBV28 and TRBJ1-5; D is unclear. The CDR3 covers 14 residues. Germline V gene data show CDR1 as MDHEN and CDR2 as SYDVKM. V dropped 8 bases and J dropped 5 bases, with 16 bases sitting between them. The CDR3 is CASGETRAHQPQHF. The CDR3, as DNA: TGTGCCAGCGGGGAAACTCGGGCCCATCAGCCCCAGCATTTT. The variable domain in full, completed from reference TRBV28 and TRBJ1-5, reads DVKVTQSSRYLVKRTGEKVFLECVQDMDHENMFWYRQDPGLGLRLIYFSYDVKMKEKGDIPEGYSVSREKKERFSLILESASTNQTSMYLCASGETRAHQPQHFGDGTRLSIL.

The chain employs TRBV30 and TRBJ2-2; unclear D gene. The V gene's germline CDR1 is GTSNPN and CDR2 SVGIG (reference sequence). This CDR3 has 12 residues. V was clipped by 4 bases and J by 7 bases, with 10 bases between them. In DNA form, the CDR3 reads TGTGCCTGGACGTCGAATGGCGGGGAGCTGTTTTTT. The encoded protein is CAWTSNGGELFF.

The chain combines TRBV6-1 with TRBJ1-2; the match to TRBD1 covers 7 bases. The CDR3 is made up of 14 amino acids. Germline values: CDR1 MNHNS, CDR2 SASEGT. V shed 3 bases and J 4 bases; nucleotides not matched to a gene: 5. The CDR3 protein is CASSDEGATYGYTF. The CDR3 DNA is TGTGCCAGCAGTGATGAGGGGGCGACCTATGGCTACACCTTC.

This clonotype was counted at least ten times. V is TRBV29-1 and J is TRBJ1-2; D unresolved. Per the germline V gene, CDR1 is SQVTM and CDR2 is ANQGSEA. Trimming pared 2 bases from V and 4 bases from J, leaving 5 bases between. The CDR3 contains 11 residues. The DNA for the CDR3 is TGCAGCGTTGAAACGGGCTATGGCTACACCTTC. This translates into CSVETGYGYTF.

A few counts support this clonotype. The chain uses TRBV10-3 and TRBJ2-2; 13 bases are a match to TRBD2. The CDR3 is 15 amino acids. Germline V gives CDR1 ENHRY, CDR2 SYGVKD. V gave up 10 bases and J gave up 7 bases; unmatched junction bases: 9. The CDR3 coding sequence is TGTGCCACTCGAAAAGGACTAGCGGGAGACGGGGAGCTGTTTTTT. Its protein is CATRKGLAGDGELFF.

The chain uses TRBV20-1 and TRBJ2-5, with D perhaps TRBD1 or TRBD2 (6 bases each). The CDR3 totals 15 residues. Germline CDR1 DFQATT, CDR2 SNEGSKA (reference sequence). The V end lost 4 bases, the J end lost 2 bases, and 17 bases lay between the germline ends. The CDR3 DNA is TGCAGTGCTACCTCAGGGGTAGGGACTCAAGAGACCCAGTACTTC. This encodes CSATSGVGTQETQYF.

This clonotype was recorded many times. The J gene is TRBJ1-5, the V gene TRBV6-5, with D tentatively TRBD1 (6 bases). Trimming took 2 bases from V and 4 from J, leaving 18 bases between them. The CDR3 sequence is 17 residues long. Germline lookup yields CDR1 MNHEY and CDR2 SVGAGI. CDR3 amino acids: CASSYTYSGTPNQPQHF. The CDR3 DNA reads as TGTGCCAGCAGTTACACATACTCCGGGACACCTAATCAGCCCCAGCATTTT.

This clonotype was recorded many times. The chain recombines TRBV9 with TRBJ1-2; no clear D gene. Trimming pared 3 bases from V and 2 bases from J, leaving 14 bases between. The CDR3 has 15 residues. Germline loops: CDR1 SGDLS, CDR2 YYNGEE. The CDR3 DNA sequence: TGTGCCAGCAGCGGAGCCCCAATGGAGAACTATGGCTACACCTTC. Protein product: CASSGAPMENYGYTF. Complete variable domain (other parts from reference TRBV9 and TRBJ1-2): DSGVTQTPKHLITATGQRVTLRCSPRSGDLSVYWYQQSLDQGLQFLIQYYNGEERAKGNILERFSAQQFPDLHSELNLSSLELGDSALYFCASSGAPMENYGYTFGSGTRLTVV.

This clonotype was found a few times. One junction end disagrees with the germline gene, perhaps due to a read error. The rearrangement links TRBV5-4 to TRBJ2-5; 7 nucleotides line up with TRBD1. CDR3 length: 13 residues. CDR1 and CDR2 from the germline V gene are SGHNT and YYREEE (reference sequence). The DNA of the CDR3 is TGTGCCTTCAGTTCCGGGACAGCAAGATCCTCGGACTTC. The encoded protein is CAFSSGTARSSDF.

This chain links TRBV7-2 with TRBJ2-3; 10 nucleotides agree with TRBD1. The CDR3 spans 14 residues. Germline CDR1 SGHTA, CDR2 FQGNSA. With 8 bases clipped from V and 6 bases from J, the junction kept 8 bases outside the gene matches. The CDR3 sequence is CASGVGTGVDTQYF. CDR3 bases: TGTGCCAGCGGGGTAGGGACAGGGGTGGATACGCAGTATTTT.

This clonotype was observed many times. The V gene is TRBV28, the J gene TRBJ1-3; D uncertain. The germline gives CDR1 MDHEN, CDR2 SYDVKM. The CDR3 has 13 amino acids. Between the trimmed V and J ends, which lost 6 bases and 6 bases, there was a span of 12 bases. CDR3 protein: CASSTPSENTIYF. As DNA, the CDR3 is TGTGCCAGCAGCACCCCGTCCGAAAACACCATATATTTT.

The sample holds many counts of this clonotype. This chain uses TRBV19 with TRBJ2-2, with 9 bases fitting TRBD1. Trimming cost V 6 bases and J 3 bases; bases outside gene matches: 5. From germline, CDR1 is LNHDA and CDR2 SQIVND (reference sequence). The CDR3 spans 15 residues. CDR3: CASRRGQGDTGELFF. The CDR3 DNA sequence: TGTGCCAGTAGGAGGGGACAGGGCGACACCGGGGAGCTGTTTTTT.

The V gene is TRBV24-1, the J gene TRBJ2-1; D possibly corresponds to TRBD1 (6 bases). Germline V CDR1 and CDR2: KGHDR, SFDVKD. V gave up 10 bases and J gave up 4 bases, with 16 bases separating them. The CDR3 runs to 14 residues. This chain's CDR3 is CATEQGSTYNEQFF. The CDR3 DNA reads as TGTGCCACAGAACAGGGATCCACATACAATGAGCAGTTCTTC.

This sequence joins TRBV12-3 or TRBV12-4 and TRBJ2-5, with TRBD1 matching 8 bases. With 4 bases clipped from V and 9 bases from J, the junction kept 10 bases outside the gene matches. The CDR3 is made up of 14 amino acids. CDR3 sequence: CASSSGQGRLAQYF. The CDR3 DNA is TGTGCCAGCAGTTCCGGACAGGGTCGTTTGGCCCAGTACTTC.

The rearrangement uses TRBV28 and TRBJ2-5, with D possibly matching TRBD2 (5 bases). CDR1 and CDR2 (germline): MDHEN, SYDVKM. With 8 bases removed from V and 4 bases from J, the gap between germline ends came to 20 bases. CDR3 length: 15 amino acids. CDR3 sequence: CASVQKIAPRETQYF. The DNA for the CDR3 is TGTGCCAGCGTTCAAAAAATAGCGCCGAGAGAGACCCAGTACTTC.

This clonotype was recorded many times. The genes are TRBV14 and TRBJ2-5; the D is unclear. Germline-derived CDR1 and CDR2 are SGHDN and FVKESK. Trimming removed 1 base from V and 1 base from J, with 16 bases in between. CDR3 length: 17 residues. The CDR3 nucleotides read TGTGCCAGCAGCCAAGTAGGTGGAGTGGGTTCCCAAGAGACCCAGTACTTC. Translation gives CASSQVGGVGSQETQYF.

This clonotype was observed at least ten times. In DNA, the CDR3 is TGTGCCAGTCCTGGGACTAGCGGGAGTGTGGAGACCCAGTACTTC. Encoded protein: CASPGTSGSVETQYF. The gene calls are TRBV19 and TRBJ2-5, with 14 bases fitting TRBD2. With 8 bases clipped from V and 5 bases from J, the junction kept 7 bases outside the gene matches. The CDR3 is made up of 15 amino acids. The germline V gene has CDR1 LNHDA and CDR2 SQIVND (reference sequence).

This clonotype occurred once. The chain recombines TRBV14 with TRBJ2-2; no clear D. Trimming took off 0 bases at V and 8 bases at J, with 13 bases between the two ends. The CDR3 is 15 amino acids. The germline V gene has CDR1 SGHDN and CDR2 FVKESK. The CDR3 region is CASSQDSDNSGELFF. The CDR3 DNA reads as TGTGCCAGCAGCCAAGATTCCGACAATTCTGGGGAGCTGTTTTTT. The entire variable domain, with the rest obtained from reference TRBV14 and TRBJ2-2, is as follows: EAGVTQFPSHSVIEKGQTVTLRCDPISGHDNLYWYRRVMGKEIKFLLHFVKESKQDESGMPNNRFLAERTGGTYSTLKVQPAELEDSGVYFCASSQDSDNSGELFFGEGSRLTVL.

This clonotype was seen ten or more times. This chain uses TRBV28 with TRBJ2-7; no reliable D call. Germline V gene data show CDR1 as MDHEN and CDR2 as SYDVKM. V shed 1 base and J shed 6 bases, with 13 bases lying between them. The CDR3 contains 14 residues. The CDR3 DNA follows: TGTGCCAGCAGTTTATCAGACCTGTACTCCGAGCAGTACTTC. It codes for CASSLSDLYSEQYF. The complete variable domain, with remaining parts taken from reference TRBV28 and TRBJ2-7, reads DVKVTQSSRYLVKRTGEKVFLECVQDMDHENMFWYRQDPGLGLRLIYFSYDVKMKEKGDIPEGYSVSREKKERFSLILESASTNQTSMYLCASSLSDLYSEQYFGPGTRLTVT.